The following is a T cell receptor beta chain sequence with its context. Its antigen is unidentified. This CDR3 has 14 residues. V lost 5 bases and J 2 bases, leaving 14 bases between the germline ends. Looked up from germline, CDR1 is SGHNT and CDR2 is YYREEE (reference sequence). This specimen comes from a study of long-term antiretroviral therapy in people with HIV. Study at large: Some samples came about a decade before the 2015 immediate-ART recommendation, and these were the earliest.

Survey level was the resolution at which the v3.0 immunoSEQ assay ran. Sequencing was performed with immunoSEQ multiplex PCR; in TCRdb, only in-frame clones are kept and a portion is missing. This table holds about 39,000 clones, roughly 80% found once. Findings and caveats of the study: Neither ART adherence, viral resistance nor therapy changes were documented.

The receptor was derived from a man aged 18-30 years with HIV. Sequencing was performed on unsorted PBMCs, taken 0.6 years after starting antiretroviral therapy. V and J are TRBV5-4 and TRBJ2-7; maybe TRBD2 (6 bases). CDR3 in DNA: TGTGCCAGCAGTCGTAGCGGATTCGCCTACGAGCAGTACTTC. It codes for CASSRSGFAYEQYF.